This T cell receptor beta chain is drawn from a study of blood T cell repertoires in COVID-19. Study information: Some COVID-19 samples were acute and others convalescent; all came from the United States, Italy and Spain. PBMCs, B-cell-depleted T cells, or T cells were the source of the cDNA or gDNA that made up the material.

The V end lost 5 bases, the J end lost 1 base, and 14 bases lay between the germline ends. CDR1 and CDR2 (germline): MDHEN, SYDVKM. This CDR3 is built from 15 residues. Original methodology: Cell counts per sample came from amplifying reference gene primers. Data came from immunoSEQ multiplex PCR; TCRdb stores just in-frame clones and leaves some out. Clone size and V and J calls were adopted from that table, with D and trimming inferred from the DNA. The sample holds about 310,000 clones; 85% to 90% are singletons and the top ten take under 1.1%. Enrolled during active infection, Seattle patients were then followed longitudinally.

This TCR was recovered from a woman aged 35 to 49 with COVID-19, enrolled during active disease. What was sequenced was peripheral blood. The genes are TRBV28 and TRBJ1-1, with D perhaps TRBD1 (5 bases). The DNA of the CDR3 is TGTGCCAGCAGTCGGGGGGGGACCGCGAACACTGAAGCTTTCTTT. This gives the protein CASSRGGTANTEAFF.